The rows below give T cell receptor beta chains drawn from one sample of a study of shared clonotypes between healthy human individuals. TCRdb keeps only in-frame clones here, not all; method: immunoSEQ multiplex PCR. Of some 1,100,000 clones in the sample, approximately 78% were seen once. Sequences were obtained from memory CD4+ T cells from PBMCs. These receptors all come from a man aged 18 to 35 in good health. Some clones in this sample may be carry-over from other donors' samples. The CDR3 runs from the conserved cysteine through the conserved F or W. The order of the fields is CDR3 DNA, CDR3 protein, J gene, clone size, V gene, D gene. The D gene is left open where the match is weak. The size of a clone is reported for some rows only, either as once, few or many, or as a class for expanded clones.

CDR3nt: TGCGCCAGCAGCCCGACGGGACTTCGCTCCTACAATGAGCAGTTCTTC
CDR3aa: CASSPTGLRSYNEQFF
j_gene: TRBJ2-1
abundance: -
v_gene: TRBV5-1
d_gene: -

CDR3nt: TGTGCCAGTAAAACGGACGCTTATGGGGAGCTGTTTTTT
CDR3aa: CASKTDAYGELFF
j_gene: TRBJ2-2
abundance: -
v_gene: TRBV19
d_gene: -

CDR3nt: TGTGCCAGCAGCGTAGTAGGAGGGTCCACAGGCACCGGGGAGCTGTTTTTT
CDR3aa: CASSVVGGSTGTGELFF
j_gene: TRBJ2-2
abundance: -
v_gene: TRBV9
d_gene: -

CDR3nt: TGTGCCAGCAGCCCGGGACAGGGAGGAGAGACCCAGTACTTC
CDR3aa: CASSPGQGGETQYF
j_gene: TRBJ2-5
abundance: -
v_gene: TRBV7-6
d_gene: TRBD1

CDR3nt: TGTGCCAGCAGCTCTTTTGGGGGGATAGGTCAGCCCCAGCATTTT
CDR3aa: CASSSFGGIGQPQHF
j_gene: TRBJ1-5
abundance: few
v_gene: TRBV7-8
d_gene: -

CDR3nt: TGTGCCAGCAGTGCAACGGTGGGTGGCGAGCAGTACTTC
CDR3aa: CASSATVGGEQYF
j_gene: TRBJ2-7
abundance: -
v_gene: TRBV2
d_gene: -

CDR3nt: TGTGCCAGCAGTGCACGGACATTTTCTAGCACAGATACGCAGTATTTT
CDR3aa: CASSARTFSSTDTQYF
j_gene: TRBJ2-3
abundance: -
v_gene: TRBV6-1
d_gene: -

CDR3nt: TGTGCCAGCAGCCAATATCAACAGGGGAGCACTGAAGCTTTCTTT
CDR3aa: CASSQYQQGSTEAFF
j_gene: TRBJ1-1
abundance: -
v_gene: TRBV14
d_gene: TRBD1

CDR3nt: TGTGCCAGCTCACCAAATCGGAATGAAAAACTGTTTTTT
CDR3aa: CASSPNRNEKLFF
j_gene: TRBJ1-4
abundance: -
v_gene: TRBV18
d_gene: -

CDR3nt: TGCGCCAGCAGCTTGGGAGTATCGGGACTCATCGACAATGAGCAGTTCTTC
CDR3aa: CASSLGVSGLIDNEQFF
j_gene: TRBJ2-1
abundance: -
v_gene: TRBV5-1
d_gene: -

CDR3nt: TGTGCCAGCAGCTTAGGGGGGGTCTACGAGCAGTACTTC
CDR3aa: CASSLGGVYEQYF
j_gene: TRBJ2-7
abundance: few
v_gene: TRBV7-9
d_gene: -

CDR3nt: TGTGCCAGCTCACCACTTACAGGGGCTGCTAACTATGGCTACACCTTC
CDR3aa: CASSPLTGAANYGYTF
j_gene: TRBJ1-2
abundance: -
v_gene: TRBV18
d_gene: TRBD1

CDR3nt: TGTGCCAGCAGCTTAGAGAGCGGGAGGGATCCCTACGAGCAGTACTTC
CDR3aa: CASSLESGRDPYEQYF
j_gene: TRBJ2-7
abundance: -
v_gene: TRBV11-2
d_gene: TRBD2

CDR3nt: TGCAGTGCTAGAGGGTACAGACAGCAGTACTTC
CDR3aa: CSARGYRQQYF
j_gene: TRBJ2-7
abundance: -
v_gene: TRBV20-1
d_gene: -

CDR3nt: TGTGCCACCCAGAACCCTGTGGACGGGACAGATACGCAGTATTTT
CDR3aa: CATQNPVDGTDTQYF
j_gene: TRBJ2-3
abundance: -
v_gene: TRBV6-6
d_gene: -

CDR3nt: TGTGCCAGCAGTTGGGACAGGGGGTCCTACGAGCAGTACTTC
CDR3aa: CASSWDRGSYEQYF
j_gene: TRBJ2-7
abundance: -
v_gene: TRBV6-5
d_gene: TRBD1

CDR3nt: TGTGCCAGCAGCCCGGGGACGGGGGAAAGCTCCTACGAGCAGTACTTC
CDR3aa: CASSPGTGESSYEQYF
j_gene: TRBJ2-7
abundance: -
v_gene: TRBV5-8
d_gene: -

CDR3nt: TGTGCCAGCAGCCTGGGACAGGACTACGAGCAGTACTTC
CDR3aa: CASSLGQDYEQYF
j_gene: TRBJ2-7
abundance: -
v_gene: TRBV11-2
d_gene: TRBD1

CDR3nt: TGCGCCAGCAGCTTACAGGGCGGGTACCAAGAGACCCAGTACTTC
CDR3aa: CASSLQGGYQETQYF
j_gene: TRBJ2-5
abundance: -
v_gene: TRBV5-1
d_gene: -

CDR3nt: TGTGCCACCAGCAGAGATGGTACCGCTACCCAGCCCTTC
CDR3aa: CATSRDGTATQPF
j_gene: TRBJ1-2
abundance: -
v_gene: TRBV15
d_gene: -

CDR3nt: TGCGCCAGCAGCCCAAACGGCGGGAGGGAGACCCAGTACTTC
CDR3aa: CASSPNGGRETQYF
j_gene: TRBJ2-5
abundance: -
v_gene: TRBV5-1
d_gene: TRBD2

CDR3nt: TGTGCCAGCAGCTTACAAGGACTAGCGGGAGCTGCGCGCTCCTACAATGAGCAGTTCTTC
CDR3aa: CASSLQGLAGAARSYNEQFF
j_gene: TRBJ2-1
abundance: -
v_gene: TRBV7-3
d_gene: TRBD2

CDR3nt: TGCGCCAGCAAGACTTTCGTCAGGGGCGATGGCTACACCTTC
CDR3aa: CASKTFVRGDGYTF
j_gene: TRBJ1-2
abundance: few
v_gene: TRBV4-3
d_gene: -

CDR3nt: TGTGCCAGCAGCTCCAGACTAGCGGGCGTCACGAGAGATACGCAGTATTTT
CDR3aa: CASSSRLAGVTRDTQYF
j_gene: TRBJ2-3
abundance: many
v_gene: TRBV5-6
d_gene: TRBD2

CDR3nt: TGTGCCAGCAGCTTAAAGGGGACTAGCGGGGTCGCGAACACCGGGGAGCTGTTTTTT
CDR3aa: CASSLKGTSGVANTGELFF
j_gene: TRBJ2-2
abundance: once
v_gene: TRBV7-3
d_gene: TRBD2

CDR3nt: TGTGCCACCAGCAGAACAGGGTTGGGGGACTTAGGTAATGAAAAACTGTTTTTT
CDR3aa: CATSRTGLGDLGNEKLFF
j_gene: TRBJ1-4
abundance: -
v_gene: TRBV15
d_gene: -

CDR3nt: TGTGCCAGCAGCGTAGCTCCGTGGGGGAGCACAGATACGCAGTATTTT
CDR3aa: CASSVAPWGSTDTQYF
j_gene: TRBJ2-3
abundance: -
v_gene: TRBV9
d_gene: -

CDR3nt: TGTGCCTGGAGTGTTGGGGGGGCAACCTACGAGCAGTACTTC
CDR3aa: CAWSVGGATYEQYF
j_gene: TRBJ2-7
abundance: -
v_gene: TRBV30
d_gene: -

CDR3nt: TGTGCCAGCAGCTTAAACATGGGTCAGCCCCAGCATTTT
CDR3aa: CASSLNMGQPQHF
j_gene: TRBJ1-5
abundance: -
v_gene: TRBV7-2
d_gene: -

CDR3nt: TGCGGGGACGGTGATGGCTACACCTTC
CDR3aa: CGDGDGYTF
j_gene: TRBJ1-2
abundance: -
v_gene: TRBV20-1
d_gene: -

CDR3nt: TGTGCCAGCAGCTTGCATGGGGCAGGCAGGGAGACCCAGTACTTC
CDR3aa: CASSLHGAGRETQYF
j_gene: TRBJ2-5
abundance: -
v_gene: TRBV5-8
d_gene: -

CDR3nt: TGTGCCAGCAGCTTGGGCTCTAGCGGGAGTGAAGAGACCCAGTACTTC
CDR3aa: CASSLGSSGSEETQYF
j_gene: TRBJ2-5
abundance: -
v_gene: TRBV5-4
d_gene: TRBD2

CDR3nt: TGCGCCAGCAGCTCGGGACATAACCAAGAGACCCAGTACTTC
CDR3aa: CASSSGHNQETQYF
j_gene: TRBJ2-5
abundance: -
v_gene: TRBV5-1
d_gene: -

CDR3nt: TGTGCCAGGACCGGGACTAGCGGTTTAAATGAGCAGTTCTTC
CDR3aa: CARTGTSGLNEQFF
j_gene: TRBJ2-1
abundance: once
v_gene: TRBV30
d_gene: TRBD2

CDR3nt: TGTGCCAGCAGCACCAGACTAGCGGGAGGTTCAGATACGCAGTATTTT
CDR3aa: CASSTRLAGGSDTQYF
j_gene: TRBJ2-3
abundance: -
v_gene: TRBV5-4
d_gene: TRBD2

CDR3nt: TGTGCTAGTGGTTCCGCCGCGGCTAGCGGGAGGGAAACTCATGAATTCACTAGCACAGATACGCAGTATTTT
CDR3aa: CASGSAAASGRETHEFTSTDTQYF
j_gene: TRBJ2-3
abundance: -
v_gene: TRBV12-5
d_gene: TRBD2

CDR3nt: TGTGCCAGCAGTTACGGGCTAGCGGGAAAAGGGAGGGAGCAGTACTTC
CDR3aa: CASSYGLAGKGREQYF
j_gene: TRBJ2-7
abundance: -
v_gene: TRBV6-6
d_gene: TRBD2

CDR3nt: TGTGCCACCCGTGGTTTGGGGAATTCACCCCTCCACTTT
CDR3aa: CATRGLGNSPLHF
j_gene: TRBJ1-6
abundance: -
v_gene: TRBV7-2
d_gene: -

CDR3nt: TGTGCCAGTAGTATACGGGACAGACAAGAGACCCAGTACTTC
CDR3aa: CASSIRDRQETQYF
j_gene: TRBJ2-5
abundance: -
v_gene: TRBV19
d_gene: TRBD1

CDR3nt: TGTGCCAGCAGCCAATCCCTGGGCCCAGTATACAATGAGCAGTTCTTC
CDR3aa: CASSQSLGPVYNEQFF
j_gene: TRBJ2-1
abundance: -
v_gene: TRBV4-2
d_gene: -

CDR3nt: TGTGCCAGCAGCTTTGGACTAGCGGGAGTTTGGCAAGAGACCCAGTACTTC
CDR3aa: CASSFGLAGVWQETQYF
j_gene: TRBJ2-5
abundance: -
v_gene: TRBV7-2
d_gene: TRBD2